This paragraph reports one T cell receptor beta chain. The sample comes from a study of blood T cell repertoires in COVID-19. Recruits, aged roughly 18 to 90 years, lived in some 25 US areas. Among Cohort 3 donors, those recovered had two negative PCRs, clearance, or symptom resolution. As originally analysed: Cell counts per sample came from amplifying reference gene primers. Libraries were prepared by immunoSEQ multiplex PCR; TCRdb keeps only in-frame clonotypes and omits some of them. V, J and clone size are those of that table, while D and trimming were read from the DNA. The table has approximately 250,000 clones, approximately 88% seen once. Germline V CDR1 and CDR2: DFQATT, SNEGSKA (reference sequence). The CDR3 has 17 residues. The ends lost 3 bases at V and 8 bases at J; junction bases unmatched: 14.

The origin of this receptor is a woman under 40 who had recovered from COVID-19. The gene calls are TRBV20-1 and TRBJ2-1; TRBD2 aligns across 12 bases. Sequenced input: PBMCs or T cells enriched from blood (not recorded which). The CDR3 spells CSASQLAGGIGNDEQFF. In DNA form, the CDR3 reads TGCAGTGCTAGTCAACTAGCGGGGGGAATTGGGAACGATGAGCAGTTCTTC.